This entry features one TCR beta chain sequence. CDR1 MNHEY and CDR2 SVGAGI come from the germline V gene. Trimming cost V 7 bases and J 4 bases, with 16 bases left between them. The CDR3 totals 14 residues. The sample is drawn from a study of blood T cell repertoires in COVID-19. Overall study context: Samples came from the United States, Italy and Spain, spanning acute and convalescent COVID-19. The cDNA or gDNA used as material had been derived from T cells, B-cell-depleted T cells, or PBMCs.

In the authors' methods: Quantification of nucleated cells was approximated via reference gene primer amplification. Profiling relied on immunoSEQ multiplex PCR, and the TCRdb table lists in-frame clones only, not all of them. The V and J calls and clone size come from that table; D and trimming were worked out from the DNA. Of nearly 45,000 clones in the sample, 85% to 90% were seen once. Seattle's cohort entered during active infection and was followed longitudinally. This clonotype was sampled from a middle-aged man with COVID-19, enrolled during active disease. Sequencing used peripheral blood. The V and J genes are TRBV6-5 and TRBJ1-2, with unresolved D. For the CDR3, the DNA is TGTGCCAGCACCGAACCGGGTAGGCGCTATGGCTACACCTTC. Protein product: CASTEPGRRYGYTF.